A single TCR beta chain is shown here with its context. Data came from immunoSEQ multiplex PCR; TCRdb stores just in-frame clones and leaves some out. The sample records around 48,000 clones, almost 95% being singletons. The data derive from a study of T cell changes during pregnancy in multiple sclerosis. V gave up 8 bases and J gave up 3 bases, with 7 bases separating them. The CDR3 extends over 12 amino acids. Germline CDR1 reads SEHNR; CDR2 reads FQNEAQ (reference sequence). Specimen: CD4+ T cells from peripheral blood mononuclear cells, collected in the second trimester of pregnancy. The receptor comes from a female donor in good health, enrolled as a control in a pregnancy study. The chain uses TRBV7-9 and TRBJ2-2; D might be TRBD2 (5 bases). CDR3 sequence: CASGLYTGELFF. CDR3 bases: TGTGCCAGCGGACTCTACACCGGGGAGCTGTTTTTT.